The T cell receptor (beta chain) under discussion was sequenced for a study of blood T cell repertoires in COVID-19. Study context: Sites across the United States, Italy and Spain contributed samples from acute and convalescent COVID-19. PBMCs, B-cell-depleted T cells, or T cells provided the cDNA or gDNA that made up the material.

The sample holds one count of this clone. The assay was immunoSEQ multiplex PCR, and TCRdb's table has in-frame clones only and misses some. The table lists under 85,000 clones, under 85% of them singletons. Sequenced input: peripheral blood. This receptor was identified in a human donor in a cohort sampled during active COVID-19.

Written as DNA, the CDR3 is TGCGCCAGCAGTCCCGGGACAGCCTCTAATGAAAAACTGTTTTTT. The encoded protein is CASSPGTASNEKLFF. The chain combines TRBV10-1 with TRBJ1-4; 7 nucleotides align to TRBD1. The germline V gene has CDR1 WNHNN and CDR2 SYGVQD (reference sequence). The length of the CDR3 is 15 residues. V dropped 5 bases and J dropped 3; count of bases not matched to a gene: 6.